This TCR beta chain derives from a study of blood T cell repertoires in COVID-19. Background on the study: The United States, Italy and Spain were the sources of the acute and convalescent COVID-19 samples. Sources were T cells, B-cell-depleted T cells, or PBMCs; the material itself was cDNA or gDNA.

The CDR3 covers 14 residues. Trimming took 2 bases from V and 4 from J, leaving 11 bases between them. Germline assignment: CDR1 SGHTA and CDR2 FQGTGA. TCRdb's table, derived via immunoSEQ multiplex PCR, lists solely in-frame clones and lacks some. The sample yields fewer than 350,000 clones, around 85% seen once. Cohort 3 recovery required two negative PCRs, clearance, or symptom resolution. This sequence was found in a woman aged 45-60 years who had recovered from COVID-19. The specimen sequenced was PBMCs or T cells enriched from blood (not recorded which). The rearrangement uses TRBV7-3 and TRBJ1-2; D gene ambiguous. The CDR3 loop reads CASSLYAGGYGYTF. The CDR3 region has the DNA TGTGCCAGCAGCTTATACGCCGGAGGCTATGGCTACACCTTC.